This is a list of T cell receptor beta chains from one sample in a study of cytomegalovirus exposure and HLA in healthy donors. Using immunoSEQ multiplex PCR, the repertoire was profiled, and TCRdb retains in-frame clones only, with some absent. The sample includes 150,000 or so clones, roughly 83% of them seen just once. The source material was PBMCs. These receptor sequences come from a man younger than 45 in good health and CMV-seropositive. Both conserved end residues are trimmed from each CDR3. A D gene is named only where the DNA matches it firmly.

>TRBV28|.|11
ASRVTDNYGYT
>TRBV9|TRBD2|13
ASSVGVAGGGEQF
>TRBV28|.|14
ASSGVGAELPYEQY
>TRBV6-1|TRBD1|12
ASRDRAVDEKLF
>TRBV28|.|10
ASKGDTPSFT
>TRBV1|.|13
TSSRSGRDPYEQY
>TRBV7-8|.|12
ASSLGYSRYGYT
>TRBV7-3|TRBD1|12
ASSPGTVNTEAF
>TRBV5-4|TRBD1|12
ASSFRDRATEAF
>TRBV6-4|.|15
ASRMGRGRATNEKLF
>TRBV19|.|13
ASSGVGLGNQPQH
>TRBV5-1|.|13
ASSLTGEAYNEQF
>TRBV19|.|15
ASSIGSGRGAAGGYT
>TRBV9|.|13
ASSEPSGGHYGYT
>TRBV12-5|.|13
ASGLALRTIEGYT
>TRBV28|TRBD2|13
ASRSLAGGTYEQY
>TRBV9|.|11
ASSVDREDTQY
>TRBV6-5|.|11
ASSPPGRDEQF
>TRBV28|TRBD1|12
ASSHRGELDTQY
>TRBV2|.|9
ASRIRDEQY
>TRBV5-5|TRBD2|13
ASSHPGLAMDTQY
>TRBV30|.|10
AWSVHLDEQF
>TRBV6-5|.|13
ASSYTQEAPYGYT
>TRBV19|.|13
ASSPGLRAHNEQF
>TRBV7-9|TRBD2|15
ASSSSGVREIGETQY
>TRBV30|TRBD1|16
AWSVLFSGGVGNTEAF
>TRBV30|.|10
AGAVSYNEQF
>TRBV5-1|TRBD2|16
ASSLDGEAGAQKQSQY
>TRBV19|TRBD2|14
ASSPGLAGGVYEQY
>TRBV7-2|.|13
ASSRTGTSTDTQY
>TRBV7-8|TRBD1|12
ASSLGQGAGELF
>TRBV19|TRBD1|13
ASSFPGGGYDEAF
>TRBV11-2|.|13
ASSSPIQAIYGYT
>TRBV5-6|.|13
ASSPSGVHPYEQY
>TRBV9|.|10
ASSSYPDEQY
>TRBV11-2|.|15
ASSSTDISGPTGELF
>TRBV14|TRBD1|11
ASSQMTGRSYT